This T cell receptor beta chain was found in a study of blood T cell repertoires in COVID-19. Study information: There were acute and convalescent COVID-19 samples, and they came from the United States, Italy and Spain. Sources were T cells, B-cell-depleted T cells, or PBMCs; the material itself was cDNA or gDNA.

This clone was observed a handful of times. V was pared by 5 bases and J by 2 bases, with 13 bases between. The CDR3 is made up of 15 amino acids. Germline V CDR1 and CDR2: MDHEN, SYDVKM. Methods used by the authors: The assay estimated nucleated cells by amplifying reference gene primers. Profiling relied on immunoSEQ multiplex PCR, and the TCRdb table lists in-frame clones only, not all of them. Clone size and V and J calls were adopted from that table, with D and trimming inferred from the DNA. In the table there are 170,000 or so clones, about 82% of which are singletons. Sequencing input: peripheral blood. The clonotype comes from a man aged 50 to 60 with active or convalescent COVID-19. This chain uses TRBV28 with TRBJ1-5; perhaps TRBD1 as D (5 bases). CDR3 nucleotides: TGTGCCAGCAGTCCCTGGGGGGGTGGCAATCAGCCCCAGCATTTT. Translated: CASSPWGGGNQPQHF.